A single sample gave rise to the 20 T cell receptor beta chains below, sequenced in a study of T cell responses to AZD1222 COVID-19 vaccine. Clones were read by immunoSEQ multiplex PCR, and TCRdb kept only the in-frame ones, dropping some. The table has approximately 110,000 clones, more than 75% seen once; the top ten hold roughly 2.5%. Sequencing was performed on peripheral blood, taken on day 0 of AZD1222 vaccination. The source of these receptors is an adult in good health.

The chain combines TRBV4-3 with TRBJ1-2; D may be TRBD1 (5 bases). CDR1 LGHNA and CDR2 YSLEER come from the germline V gene. The V gene lost 0 bases and the J gene lost 2 bases, with 10 bases spanning the gap. The CDR3 has 15 residues. CDR3 in DNA: TGCGCCAGCAGCCAAGACAGGGCCTCAAACTATGGCTACACCTTC. This translates into CASSQDRASNYGYTF.

V is TRBV10-3 and J is TRBJ1-6; 7 bases are a match to TRBD1. V lost 3 bases to trimming and J lost 5 bases; unmatched junction nucleotides: 4. CDR1 is ENHRY, CDR2 SYGVKD, per germline. This CDR3 contains 15 residues. The DNA of the CDR3 is TGTGCCATCAGTGACAGGGGGGGTAATAATTCACCCCTCCACTTT. This translates into CAISDRGGNNSPLHF.

The V gene is TRBV6-5, the J gene TRBJ2-1, with 8 bases aligning to TRBD2. V trimming: 5 bases; J trimming: 4 bases; junction bases outside the gene matches: 7. The CDR3 spans 15 residues. Per germline, CDR1 MNHEY and CDR2 SVGAGI. CDR3 residues: CASSTGLERYNEQFF. CDR3 nucleotides: TGTGCCAGCAGTACGGGACTAGAAAGATACAATGAGCAGTTCTTC.

The gene calls are TRBV2 and TRBJ1-1; D is ambiguous. Germline values: CDR1 SNHLY, CDR2 FYNNEI. V shed 4 bases and J shed 2 bases, with 11 bases lying between them. This CDR3 comprises 14 residues. CDR3 sequence reads: CASSVSGSNTEAFF. The CDR3 DNA sequence: TGTGCCAGCAGTGTTTCAGGCAGTAACACTGAAGCTTTCTTT.

This chain joins TRBV19 and TRBJ1-2; TRBD1 might be the D (5 bases). There are 12 residues in the CDR3. Germline CDR1 is LNHDA and CDR2 is SQIVND (reference sequence). The V end was cut by 7 bases, the J end by 4 bases, with 10 bases between. The CDR3 bases are TGTGCCAGTACCCGGGACGGCTATGGCTACACCTTC. Its translation: CASTRDGYGYTF.

This chain connects TRBV19 to TRBJ1-6, with a tentative D call TRBD1 (5 bases). CDR3 length equals 15 residues. The germline gives CDR1 LNHDA, CDR2 SQIVND (reference sequence). Trimming took off 3 bases at V and 5 bases at J, with 11 bases between the two ends. CDR3: CASSIGQGDNSPLHF. The CDR3 DNA follows: TGTGCCAGTAGTATCGGGCAGGGAGATAATTCACCCCTCCACTTT.

The chain links TRBV7-2 to TRBJ1-5; tentatively, D is TRBD1 (6 bases). The germline CDR1 and CDR2 sequences are SGHTA and FQGNSA. The V end lost 2 bases, the J end lost 7 bases, and 12 bases lay between the germline ends. The CDR3 extends over 14 amino acids. Here the CDR3 DNA reads TGTGCCAGCAGCTTATTGAACAGGGCACAGCCCCAGCATTTT. Amino acid sequence: CASSLLNRAQPQHF.

The V gene is TRBV3-1 (or the pseudogene TRBV3-2), the J gene TRBJ2-3; tentative D call: TRBD1 (5 bases). V shed 6 bases and J shed 8 bases, with 9 bases lying between them. There are 11 residues in the CDR3. Germline lookup yields CDR1 LGHDT and CDR2 YNNKEL (reference sequence). CDR3 coding DNA: TGTGCCAGCAGTGAGCAGGGTACGCAGTATTTT. Protein: CASSEQGTQYF.

This rearrangement joins TRBV7-9 to TRBJ1-2, with a tentative D call TRBD1 (5 bases). The V gene lost 2 bases and the J gene lost 6 bases, with 10 bases spanning the gap. Germline CDR1 SEHNR, CDR2 FQNEAQ (reference sequence). The CDR3 contains 13 residues. The CDR3 nucleotides read TGTGCCAGCAGCTTATCCCAGGGAGATGGCTACACCTTC. This encodes CASSLSQGDGYTF.

The chain combines TRBV10-3 with TRBJ1-2, with 8 bases matching TRBD1. CDR3 length: 13 amino acids. Germline CDR1 ENHRY, CDR2 SYGVKD. V was clipped by 7 bases and J by 7 bases; unmatched bases: 8. The CDR3 loop is CAINDGQGGGYTF. The CDR3 DNA reads as TGTGCCATCAACGATGGACAGGGAGGTGGCTACACCTTC.

The sample holds one count of this clone. V gene TRBV16 combines with J gene TRBJ2-3; D may be TRBD1 (6 bases). Per the germline V gene, CDR1 is KGHSY and CDR2 is FQNENV. V shed 1 base and J shed 5 bases, with 10 bases lying between them. The CDR3 contains 14 residues. The CDR3 sequence is CASSQFQGRDTQYF. CDR3 DNA: TGTGCCAGCAGCCAATTTCAGGGGAGAGATACGCAGTATTTT.

This chain connects TRBV5-1 to TRBJ2-1, with 10 bases fitting TRBD1. V gave up 4 bases and J gave up 12 bases; unmatched junction bases: 7. The CDR3 sequence is 13 residues long. Germline V gene sequence: CDR1 SGHRS, CDR2 YFSETQ. The CDR3 bases are TGCGCCAGCAGCACTAGGGACAGGGGACGGCAGTTCTTC. Its protein product is CASSTRDRGRQFF.

V and J are TRBV2 and TRBJ2-7, with 10 positions matching TRBD2. V shed 4 bases and J 0 bases; nucleotides not matched to a gene: 3. This CDR3 contains 15 residues. The germline V gene has CDR1 SNHLY and CDR2 FYNNEI. In DNA, the CDR3 is TGTGCCAGCAGTGTGACTAGCGGGTTCTCCTACGAGCAGTACTTC. Translating it yields CASSVTSGFSYEQYF.

This clone was picked up one time. The chain is built from TRBV27 and TRBJ1-3; D not resolved. The germline CDR1 and CDR2 sequences are MNHEY and SMNVEV (reference sequence). The CDR3 extends over 15 amino acids. Trimming cost V 6 bases and J 0 bases, with 12 bases left between them. The CDR3 reads CASRPGGGSGNTIYF. Here the CDR3 DNA reads TGTGCCAGCAGGCCTGGAGGTGGCTCTGGAAACACCATATATTTT.

V gene TRBV13 combines with J gene TRBJ1-1; D gene unclear. CDR1 and CDR2 (germline): PRHDT, FYEKMQ (reference sequence). This CDR3 is 14 amino acids long. V shed 2 bases and J shed 0 bases, with 7 bases lying between them. The CDR3 DNA reads as TGTGCCAGCAGCTTAAACACGATGAACACTGAAGCTTTCTTT. Protein: CASSLNTMNTEAFF.

V usage is TRBV2 and J usage is TRBJ1-6; 8 nucleotides match TRBD1. V gave up 6 bases and J gave up 0 bases; unmatched junction bases: 4. The CDR3 consists of 16 residues. Germline assignment: CDR1 SNHLY and CDR2 FYNNEI. The CDR3 sequence: CASRDRASSYNSPLHF. DNA for the CDR3: TGTGCCAGCAGGGACAGGGCAAGCTCCTATAATTCACCCCTCCACTTT.

The chain recombines TRBV5-8 with TRBJ2-7, with TRBD2 matching over 10 bases. With V trimmed by 0 bases and J by 9 bases, 9 bases remained unmatched. CDR1 and CDR2 from the germline V gene are SGHTS and YDEGEE. This CDR3 comprises 15 residues. The CDR3 bases are TGTGCCAGCAGCTTGGCCGATCCTAGCGGGAGACGGCAGTACTTC. Protein: CASSLADPSGRRQYF.

This clone appeared once. The chain has TRBV5-1 and TRBJ2-3, with 8 positions matching TRBD1. The CDR3 runs 15 residues. V lost 2 bases to trimming and J lost 1 base; unmatched junction nucleotides: 3. Looked up from germline, CDR1 is SGHRS and CDR2 is YFSETQ. Written as DNA, the CDR3 is TGCGCCAGCAGCTTAGCGACAGGGGGCACAGATACGCAGTATTTT. Amino acids: CASSLATGGTDTQYF.

This clone appeared once. This chain connects TRBV5-5 to TRBJ2-1; weak D call: TRBD1 (8 bases). The CDR3 has 15 amino acids. Germline V gene sequence: CDR1 SGHKS, CDR2 YYEKEE (reference sequence). Deletions cut 4 bases from V and 4 bases from J, with 15 bases between. Written as DNA, the CDR3 is TGTGCCAGCAGCCCTACAGGGGGGGGATACAATGAGCAGTTCTTC. Translated, it gives CASSPTGGGYNEQFF.

This chain uses TRBV6-6 with TRBJ2-3; D is unresolved. V dropped 2 bases and J dropped 2 bases, with 5 bases sitting between them. The CDR3 sequence is 13 residues long. The germline gives CDR1 MNHNY, CDR2 SVGAGI (reference sequence). Written as DNA, the CDR3 is TGTGCCAGCAGTTACGTGGTCACAGATACGCAGTATTTT. Its translation is CASSYVVTDTQYF.